This T cell receptor beta chain was captured by sequencing in a study of T cell responses to AZD1222 COVID-19 vaccine. Data came from immunoSEQ multiplex PCR; TCRdb stores just in-frame clones and leaves some out. The repertoire has 100,000 to 150,000 clones, 80% to 90% of them found once; the top ten carry 25% to 35%. On this clone itself: Its antigen remains unidentified.

Study-level findings and limits: Among spike-specific TCRs, nearly half reportedly target unmutated variant regions. Donors were mostly white British, more females; clonal diversity possibly underestimated. Spike-specific TCR breadth and depth went up after people got two AZD1222 doses. CD4 TCRs linked to vaccination spanned spike, dominating at 160-218 and 743-854.

Trimming cost V 6 bases and J 6 bases; bases outside gene matches: 12. CDR3 size: 15 residues. Germline values: CDR1 WSHSY, CDR2 SAAADI. The sample was peripheral blood, taken 28 days after the second AZD1222 dose. This receptor was identified in an adult who received the AZD1222 COVID-19 vaccine. V usage is TRBV10-2 and J usage is TRBJ1-2; 8 nucleotides align to TRBD1. CDR3 nucleotides: TGCGCCAGCAGGAGGACAGGGAGCGCGGGCGATGGCTACACCTTC. Translation gives CASRRTGSAGDGYTF.